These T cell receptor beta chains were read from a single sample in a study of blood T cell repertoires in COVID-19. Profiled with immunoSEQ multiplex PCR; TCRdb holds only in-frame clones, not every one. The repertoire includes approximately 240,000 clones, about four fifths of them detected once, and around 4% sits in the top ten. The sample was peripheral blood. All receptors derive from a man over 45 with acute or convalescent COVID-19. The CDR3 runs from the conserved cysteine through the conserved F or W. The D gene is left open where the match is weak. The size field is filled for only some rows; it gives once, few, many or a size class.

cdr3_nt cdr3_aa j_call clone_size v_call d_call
TGTGCCATCAGTGAGTGGGGCCCTAATCAGCCCCAGCATTTT CAISEWGPNQPQHF TRBJ1-5 - TRBV10-3 -
TGCGCCAGCAGCCAAGTCGAGGGTATGGCCGGGGAGCTGTTTTTT CASSQVEGMAGELFF TRBJ2-2 - TRBV4-1 -
TGTGCCTGTTGGGGCCCCTCAGGGGCCGGATTGGGCTACGAGCAGTACTTC CACWGPSGAGLGYEQYF TRBJ2-7 - TRBV30 -
TGCGCCAGCAGCCGGGGGACAGGTATGGTCAATGAGCAGTTCTTC CASSRGTGMVNEQFF TRBJ2-1 - TRBV5-1 TRBD1
TGTGCTAGTGGCTGGACAGGGGGCCAGAACGAGCAGTACTTC CASGWTGGQNEQYF TRBJ2-7 - TRBV12-5 TRBD1
TGTGCCAGCAGCCCTGGGAGGAGACCACCCTATGGCTACACCTTC CASSPGRRPPYGYTF TRBJ1-2 - TRBV3-1/TRBV3-2 -
TGTGCCAGCTCTGGGGCCGACCGGGCCGGCGATGAGCAGTTCTTC CASSGADRAGDEQFF TRBJ2-1 - TRBV9 -
TGTGCCAGCAGCTACGACACGGATAACTATGGCTACACCTTC CASSYDTDNYGYTF TRBJ1-2 - TRBV7-9 -
TGTGCCAGCACCAAGACAGGGGTAACCTATGGCTACACCTTC CASTKTGVTYGYTF TRBJ1-2 once TRBV27 TRBD1
TGTGCCAGCAGCAAGCAAATGAACACTGAAGCTTTCTTT CASSKQMNTEAFF TRBJ1-1 - TRBV11-1 -
TGTGCCAGCAGCCAGCTTCTCCGGGACAGGCGCGAGCAGTACTTC CASSQLLRDRREQYF TRBJ2-7 - TRBV6-5 TRBD1
TGTGCCAGCAGTGAAGGGCGGGACCGGGCACCCCTCCACTTT CASSEGRDRAPLHF TRBJ1-6 - TRBV2 -
TGTGCCAGCAGCCACGGACAGGGCACTGAAGCTTTCTTT CASSHGQGTEAFF TRBJ1-1 - TRBV3-1/TRBV3-2 TRBD1
TGTGCCAGCAGTGAAGCGGACAGGCGAAGGAATGGCTACACCTTC CASSEADRRRNGYTF TRBJ1-2 few TRBV6-1 TRBD1
TGCGCCAGCAGCTTGGGGGACAGGGCGAGTGGCTACACCTTC CASSLGDRASGYTF TRBJ1-2 - TRBV5-1 TRBD1
TGTGCCAGCAGCTTTGTGGGACAGGGGTATGGCTACACCTTC CASSFVGQGYGYTF TRBJ1-2 - TRBV7-8 TRBD1
TGTGCCAGCAGCTTAGGGGACAGGGAAACCTACGAGCAGTACTTC CASSLGDRETYEQYF TRBJ2-7 - TRBV11-2 TRBD1
TGTGCCAGCAGTAATTTTAATGAGCAGTTCTTC CASSNFNEQFF TRBJ2-1 - TRBV5-8 -
TGCAGTGCTAGTGCCAACAACAGGGCCCTCAATCAGCCCCAGCATTTT CSASANNRALNQPQHF TRBJ1-5 - TRBV20-1 -
TGTGCCAGTAGTAGCTCGACAGGGGCGAGTGGCTACACCTTC CASSSSTGASGYTF TRBJ1-2 - TRBV19 TRBD1
TGTGCCAGCAGCTTGTATGCAGTCTCTGGAAACACCATATATTTT CASSLYAVSGNTIYF TRBJ1-3 - TRBV5-8 -
TGTGCCAGTAGTATAGCCTCTTCAGGGGGCGCGATTTACGAGCAGTACTTC CASSIASSGGAIYEQYF TRBJ2-7 - TRBV19 TRBD1
TGTGCCTGGAGCGCCAGAAATAACGAGCAGTACTTC CAWSARNNEQYF TRBJ2-7 - TRBV30 -
TGTGCCAGTAGTACCCAGGGGGCAGAGACCCAGTACTTC CASSTQGAETQYF TRBJ2-5 - TRBV19 TRBD1
TGTGCCAGCAGTTTAACGTCCGGTGGTTTAGCGGATTACCTCTACGAGCAGTACTTC CASSLTSGGLADYLYEQYF TRBJ2-7 - TRBV2 -
TGTGCCAGCAGCTTAAGGGGGGGCGCATCCTACGAGCAGTACTTC CASSLRGGASYEQYF TRBJ2-7 - TRBV13 -
TGTGCCAGCAGCCCCGACTCAGCGGGAGTGAGCGAGACCCAGTACTTC CASSPDSAGVSETQYF TRBJ2-5 - TRBV9 TRBD2
TGTGCCAGCGAGGACAGGGGGCCTAGCAATCAGCCCCAGCATTTT CASEDRGPSNQPQHF TRBJ1-5 - TRBV28 TRBD1
TGCGCCCCAGGACAGGGGGCGAGCAATCAGCCCCAGCATTTT CAPGQGASNQPQHF TRBJ1-5 - TRBV10-1 TRBD1
TGTGCCAGCAGCTTACAGGGCCTCTACGAGCAGTACTTC CASSLQGLYEQYF TRBJ2-7 - TRBV7-6 -
TGTGCCAGCAGTACCGGGACTGGTCCCGGGGAGCTGTTTTTT CASSTGTGPGELFF TRBJ2-2 - TRBV6-5 -
TGTGCCAGCAGCGCGGACGGGGGGAATGAGCAGTTCTTC CASSADGGNEQFF TRBJ2-1 few TRBV12-3/TRBV12-4 TRBD2
TGCGCCAGCAGCCCATCCGGGACTAGCGGCTACGAGCAGTACTTC CASSPSGTSGYEQYF TRBJ2-7 few TRBV4-1 TRBD2
TGTGCCAGCAGCGACGCGGGACTACTCACAGATACGCAGTATTTT CASSDAGLLTDTQYF TRBJ2-3 - TRBV9 TRBD2
TGCGCCAGCAGTCCTCACGGCTCCTACGAGCAGTACTTC CASSPHGSYEQYF TRBJ2-7 - TRBV10-1 -
TGCGCCAGCAGCTTGTTGGGTAGCGGGAGAGAGACCCAGTACTTC CASSLLGSGRETQYF TRBJ2-5 - TRBV5-1 TRBD2
TGCGCCAGCAGCTTGGGCGGAGGTTCCTACGAGCAGTACTTC CASSLGGGSYEQYF TRBJ2-7 - TRBV5-1 -
TGTGCCAGCAGTCGACAGGGGGCCTATGAGCAGTTCTTC CASSRQGAYEQFF TRBJ2-1 - TRBV27 TRBD1
TGCGCCAGCTTCAATCCGGACAGCACAACTAATGAAAAACTGTTTTTT CASFNPDSTTNEKLFF TRBJ1-4 - TRBV10-1 -
TGTGCCATCGTACCCAGAAAGAACACCGGGGAGCTGTTTTTT CAIVPRKNTGELFF TRBJ2-2 - TRBV10-3 -
TGTGCCAGCAGTTTTACGAACCCGGGACAGGGGAACACCGGGGAGCTGTTTTTT CASSFTNPGQGNTGELFF TRBJ2-2 - TRBV27 TRBD1
TGTGCCAGTAGGGGCGCGAAGGGCTCCGGGGGAGCTTTCTTT CASRGAKGSGGAFF TRBJ1-1 - TRBV19 -
TGTGCCAGCAGATGGACAGGGGGGACTGAAGCTTTCTTT CASRWTGGTEAFF TRBJ1-1 - TRBV6-5 TRBD1
TGTGCCAGCAGCCAAGATTCCGGGACAGGACCTCGAGCTTTCTTT CASSQDSGTGPRAFF TRBJ1-1 - TRBV3-1/TRBV3-2 TRBD1
TGTGCCAGCAGCCAAGGGCGGCGCGGGAGGGCCGGTGAGCAGTTCTTC CASSQGRRGRAGEQFF TRBJ2-1 - TRBV3-1/TRBV3-2 TRBD2
TGTGCCAGCAGCCTAGGATACCCGGAGCGGCCAAGCACAGATACGCAGTATTTT CASSLGYPERPSTDTQYF TRBJ2-3 - TRBV7-2 -
TGTGCCAGCAGTGAGGTCGCCAGCTATGGCTACACCTTC CASSEVASYGYTF TRBJ1-2 - TRBV2 -
TGTGCCAGCTCACCATCCAGGGCCGCTGAAGCTTTCTTT CASSPSRAAEAFF TRBJ1-1 - TRBV18 -
TGTGCCAGCAGTTGGACTAGTAGGAATGAGCAGTTCTTC CASSWTSRNEQFF TRBJ2-1 - TRBV12-3/TRBV12-4 TRBD2
TGTGCCAGCACAGGGTATGGAGACGAGCAGTACTTC CASTGYGDEQYF TRBJ2-7 - TRBV12-3/TRBV12-4 -
TGTGCCAGTAGTACTTCGGGACACCCCCCAGATACGCAGTATTTT CASSTSGHPPDTQYF TRBJ2-3 - TRBV19 -
TGTGCCAGCAGCCAAGATTGGGCTAGCGGGGGACGATACAATGAGCAGTTCTTC CASSQDWASGGRYNEQFF TRBJ2-1 - TRBV3-1/TRBV3-2 TRBD2
TGTGCCAGCAGTTTGCGCTGGGTGGGGGGGAAGAGTGAAGCTTTCTTT CASSLRWVGGKSEAFF TRBJ1-1 - TRBV28 -
TGTGCCAGCAGCCAAGGCCCGGGAGGCAATCAGCCCCAGCATTTT CASSQGPGGNQPQHF TRBJ1-5 - TRBV3-1/TRBV3-2 -
TGTGCCAGCAGTGAATGGGGGGACCCTAAGAGAGAGACCCAGTACTTC CASSEWGDPKRETQYF TRBJ2-5 - TRBV6-1 -
TGTGCCAGCAGCCTAGGACTAGCGGGGCCGCGAGGCACCGGGGAGCTGTTTTTT CASSLGLAGPRGTGELFF TRBJ2-2 once TRBV14 TRBD2
TGTGCCAGCAGTGAGGACAGCAGTGCCCAGCCCCAGCATTTT CASSEDSSAQPQHF TRBJ1-5 - TRBV6-1 -
TGTGCCAGCAGCACTGGACTAGCACAAGAGACCCAGTACTTC CASSTGLAQETQYF TRBJ2-5 - TRBV9 TRBD2
TGTGCCAGTAGTATAGCGGGGGGGGATCAGCCCCAGCATTTT CASSIAGGDQPQHF TRBJ1-5 - TRBV19 -